The 6 T cell receptor beta chains listed next were all sequenced from one sample in a study of Ad26.COV2.S vaccination and SARS-CoV-2 variants (dated by TCRdb to the early 2020s). The time point tag for this specimen amounts to: individuals recovered from natural SARS-CoV-2 infection. Library prep was done by the immunoSEQ multiplex PCR assay. This is the immuneACCESS table as TCRdb keeps it, with only in-frame sequences that have V and J called. A part of the clones is gone; compared with another copy, unresolved V genes explain less than half, and the rest is unexplained. Present in this sample are tens of thousands of clones, roughly 84% of which were seen just once. The ten top clones hold roughly 15% of the sample. The material sequenced was peripheral blood, taken after recovery from COVID-19. These receptors all stem from a human donor who had recovered from COVID-19.

The chain is built from TRBV10-2 and TRBJ1-5; D unclear. Trimming removed 4 bases from V and 8 bases from J, with 21 bases in between. Looked up from germline, CDR1 is WSHSY and CDR2 is SAAADI. The CDR3 loop spans 16 amino acids. CDR3 sequence reads: CASSGSAQGRNEPQHF. The CDR3 nucleotides are TGCGCCAGCAGTGGTTCCGCGCAAGGACGGAATGAGCCCCAGCATTTT.

V gene TRBV14 combines with J gene TRBJ2-7, with 14 bases matching TRBD2. Losses at the gene ends were 5 bases for V and 7 bases for J; bases not matched to a gene: 7. The CDR3 consists of 15 residues. Germline CDR1 is SGHDN and CDR2 is FVKESK. The CDR3 nucleotides are TGTGCCAGCAGCTCCGGACTAGCGGGAGGCGGGGAGCAGTACTTC. This gives the protein CASSSGLAGGGEQYF.

This clone occurred once. This chain connects TRBV27 to TRBJ2-2; no reliable D call. V lost 8 bases and J lost 3, with 10 bases in between. The CDR3 consists of 13 residues. Germline V gene sequence: CDR1 MNHEY, CDR2 SMNVEV (reference sequence). In DNA form, the CDR3 reads TGTGCCAGCGGCATTTGGGACACCGGGGAGCTGTTTTTT. Translation gives CASGIWDTGELFF.

This sequence joins TRBV24-1 and TRBJ2-7; D ambiguous. There are 16 residues in the CDR3. Looked up from germline, CDR1 is KGHDR and CDR2 is SFDVKD. Trimming took 3 bases from V and 0 from J, leaving 14 bases between them. As DNA, the CDR3 is TGTGCCACCAGTGATGGGTCTGACGGCCGCTCCTACGAGCAGTACTTC. This sequence encodes CATSDGSDGRSYEQYF.

The chain is built from TRBV27 and TRBJ2-7, with D tentatively TRBD1 or TRBD2 (5 bases each). The germline V gene has CDR1 MNHEY and CDR2 SMNVEV (reference sequence). V lost 2 bases and J 5 bases, leaving 13 bases between the germline ends. The CDR3 covers 14 residues. The CDR3 sequence: CASSLMGTGHEQYF. CDR3 nucleotide sequence: TGTGCCAGCAGTTTAATGGGAACGGGACACGAGCAGTACTTC.

This clone was counted a single time. CDR3 in DNA: TGTGCCAGCAGAATGGGACAAACCTCTGGAAACACCATATATTTT. Protein: CASRMGQTSGNTIYF. The chain links TRBV6-5 to TRBJ1-3, with D perhaps TRBD1 (6 bases). The CDR3 is 15 residues long. Between the trimmed V and J ends, which lost 6 bases and 0 bases, there was a span of 12 bases. Germline CDR1 reads MNHEY; CDR2 reads SVGAGI.